The rows below give T cell receptor beta chains drawn from one sample of a study of blood T cells in healthy people across ages. TCRdb independently ran MiXCR on the 5' RACE reads; one entry per CDR3 protein. The sample consists of approximately 800,000 distinct CDR3 sequences, about three fifths of them appearing once. The sequencing sample was made of blood. The source of these receptors is a man aged 25 to 45 in good health. Each CDR3 is given without its conserved first and last residue.

V gene: TRBV4-2
J gene: TRBJ2-7
CDR3 protein: ASSRERGEQY

V gene: TRBV27
J gene: TRBJ1-6
CDR3 protein: ASSVGGVSAFSPLH

V gene: TRBV11-1
J gene: TRBJ2-3
CDR3 protein: ASSLTQAVDTQY

V gene: TRBV29-1
J gene: TRBJ2-1
CDR3 protein: SVRLAFEQF

V gene: TRBV20-1
J gene: TRBJ2-3
CDR3 protein: SATGGSGLDTQY

V gene: TRBV5-1
J gene: TRBJ1-5
CDR3 protein: ASSPGGQGMNQPQH

V gene: TRBV4-3
J gene: TRBJ2-7
CDR3 protein: ASSRDSTGVFEQY

V gene: TRBV5-5
J gene: TRBJ2-1
CDR3 protein: ASSLGPDSYNEQF

V gene: TRBV5-1
J gene: TRBJ2-1
CDR3 protein: ASSLTSGGRNEQF

V gene: TRBV7-9
J gene: .
CDR3 protein: ASEGVYEQY

V gene: TRBV7-6
J gene: TRBJ2-3
CDR3 protein: ASSLVTDRGRDTQY

V gene: TRBV10-3
J gene: TRBJ2-5
CDR3 protein: AISESKGVETQY

V gene: TRBV29-1
J gene: TRBJ2-5
CDR3 protein: SVGKDLRTNEQY

V gene: TRBV20-1
J gene: TRBJ2-3
CDR3 protein: SASGTGGNTDTQY

V gene: TRBV20-1
J gene: TRBJ1-4
CDR3 protein: SALGGGEEKLF

V gene: TRBV20-1
J gene: TRBJ1-2
CDR3 protein: SAPPTGALGYGYT